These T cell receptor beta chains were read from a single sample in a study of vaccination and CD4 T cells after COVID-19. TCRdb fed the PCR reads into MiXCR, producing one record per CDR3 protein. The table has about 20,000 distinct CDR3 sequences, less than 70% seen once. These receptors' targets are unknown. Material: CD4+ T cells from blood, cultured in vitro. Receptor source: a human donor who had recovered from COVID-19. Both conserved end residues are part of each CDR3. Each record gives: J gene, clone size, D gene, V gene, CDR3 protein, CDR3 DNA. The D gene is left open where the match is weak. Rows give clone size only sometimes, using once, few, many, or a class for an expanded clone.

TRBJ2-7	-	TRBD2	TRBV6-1	CASSLGTSAYEQYF	TGTGCCAGCAGCTTAGGGACTAGCGCCTACGAGCAGTACTTC
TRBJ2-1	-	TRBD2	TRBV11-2	CASSLGAGGPGEQFF	TGTGCCAGCAGCTTAGGAGCGGGAGGGCCCGGGGAGCAGTTCTTC
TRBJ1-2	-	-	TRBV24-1	CATSPGAPYGYTF	TGTGCCACCAGCCCAGGTGCTCCCTATGGCTACACCTTC
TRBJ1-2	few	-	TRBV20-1	CSAPGGTLAGYTF	TGCAGTGCCCCGGGCGGAACTTTGGCAGGCTACACCTTC
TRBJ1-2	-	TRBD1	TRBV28	CASTPGQGRDGYTF	TGTGCCAGCACCCCCGGACAGGGACGAGATGGCTACACCTTC
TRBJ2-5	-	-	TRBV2	CASKIAAVGTQYF	TGTGCCAGCAAAATTGCGGCCGTTGGGACCCAGTACTTC
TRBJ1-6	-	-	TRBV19	CASSIMGERSPLHF	TGTGCCAGTAGTATTATGGGGGAGCGTTCACCCCTCCACTTT
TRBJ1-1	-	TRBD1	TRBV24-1	CATSGRGGDTEAFF	TGTGCCACCAGTGGCAGGGGGGGGGACACTGAAGCTTTCTTT
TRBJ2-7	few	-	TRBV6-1	CASGIRYEQYF	TGTGCCAGCGGTATCAGGTACGAGCAGTACTTC
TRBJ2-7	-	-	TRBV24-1	CATSDRKNYEQYF	TGTGCCACCAGTGACCGGAAGAACTACGAGCAGTACTTC
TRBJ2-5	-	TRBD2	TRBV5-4	CASSPGGAGAQETQYF	TGTGCCAGCAGCCCCGGGGGAGCGGGGGCCCAAGAGACCCAGTACTTC
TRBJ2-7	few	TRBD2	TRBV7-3	CASSLSLAGAGHEQYF	TGTGCCAGCAGCTTAAGCCTAGCGGGAGCGGGGCACGAGCAGTACTTC
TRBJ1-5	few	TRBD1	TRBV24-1	CATSDIQGADQPQHF	TGTGCCACCAGTGATATACAGGGGGCCGATCAGCCCCAGCATTTT
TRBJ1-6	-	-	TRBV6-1	CASSEADPSSYNSPLHF	TGTGCCAGCAGCGAGGCGGATCCCAGCTCCTATAATTCACCCCTCCACTTT
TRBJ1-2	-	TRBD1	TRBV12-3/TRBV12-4	CASSHQARGTYGYTF	TGTGCCAGCAGCCACCAGGCCAGGGGGACCTATGGCTACACCTTC
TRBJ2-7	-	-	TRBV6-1	CASSVGFYEQYF	TGTGCCAGCAGTGTCGGGTTCTACGAGCAGTACTTC
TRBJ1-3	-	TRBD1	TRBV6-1	CASSLGQGRYGNTIYF	TGTGCCAGCAGCCTCGGACAGGGGCGGTATGGAAACACCATATATTTT
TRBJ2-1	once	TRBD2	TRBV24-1	CATSDFGLAGEPPNEQFF	TGTGCCACCAGTGATTTTGGACTAGCGGGGGAGCCCCCCAATGAGCAGTTCTTC
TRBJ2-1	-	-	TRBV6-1	CASRQSNEQFF	TGTGCCAGCAGACAGTCCAATGAGCAGTTCTTC
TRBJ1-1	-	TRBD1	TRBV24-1	CATSNSGTGTNTEAFF	TGTGCCACCAGCAACTCTGGGACAGGGACGAACACTGAAGCTTTCTTT
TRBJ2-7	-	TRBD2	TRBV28	CASRTAGGPEEQYF	TGTGCCAGCAGAACCGCGGGAGGGCCGGAAGAGCAGTACTTC
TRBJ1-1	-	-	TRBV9	CASSPQPLQGTEAFF	TGTGCCAGCAGCCCACAACCGCTCCAGGGGACTGAAGCTTTCTTT
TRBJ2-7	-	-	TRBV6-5	CASSYGGPNPYEQYF	TGTGCCAGCAGTTACGGGGGGCCCAACCCCTACGAGCAGTACTTC
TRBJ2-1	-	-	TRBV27	CASSSQVWGEQFF	TGTGCCAGCAGTTCACAAGTCTGGGGAGAGCAGTTCTTC
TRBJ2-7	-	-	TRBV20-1	CSARSARDASYEQYF	TGCAGTGCTAGATCTGCCCGGGACGCCTCCTACGAGCAGTACTTC
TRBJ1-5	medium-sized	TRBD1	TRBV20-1	CSALIAHRDRENQPQHF	TGCAGTGCTCTCATAGCCCACCGGGACAGGGAAAATCAGCCCCAGCATTTT
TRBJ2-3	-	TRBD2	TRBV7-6	CASSSTLAGHPYF	TGTGCCAGCAGCTCCACACTAGCGGGACACCCCTATTTT
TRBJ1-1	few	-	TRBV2	CASRPPWGWDTEAFF	TGTGCCAGCAGGCCGCCGTGGGGATGGGACACTGAAGCTTTCTTT
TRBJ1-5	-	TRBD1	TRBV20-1	CSASDRAEGNQPQHF	TGCAGTGCTTCCGACAGGGCAGAAGGCAATCAGCCCCAGCATTTT
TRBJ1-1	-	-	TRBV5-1	CASSSQTMNTEAFF	TGCGCCAGCAGCTCACAGACTATGAACACTGAAGCTTTCTTT
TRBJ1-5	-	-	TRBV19	CASDRTVYSNQPQHF	TGTGCCAGTGACCGGACAGTTTATAGCAATCAGCCCCAGCATTTT
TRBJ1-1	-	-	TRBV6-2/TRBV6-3	CASSMGGYTEAFF	TGTGCCAGCAGTATGGGGGGCTACACTGAAGCTTTCTTT
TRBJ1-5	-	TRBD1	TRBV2	CASSDLGWTGMRSNQPQHF	TGTGCCAGCAGCGACCTAGGATGGACAGGGATGAGAAGCAATCAGCCCCAGCATTTT
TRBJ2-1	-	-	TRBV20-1	CSATRPGPAYNEQFF	TGCAGTGCTACCCGGCCCGGCCCAGCCTACAATGAGCAGTTCTTC
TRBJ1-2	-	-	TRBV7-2	CASSPLGGAENTF	TGTGCCAGCAGCCCCCTAGGCGGGGCGGAAAACACCTTC
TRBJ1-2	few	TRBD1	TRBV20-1	CSASPFYRGPGYGYTF	TGCAGTGCTAGCCCCTTCTACAGGGGGCCGGGCTATGGCTACACCTTC
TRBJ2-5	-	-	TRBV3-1	CASSPGESVRETQYF	TGTGCCAGCAGCCCAGGGGAGAGTGTGAGGGAGACCCAGTACTTC
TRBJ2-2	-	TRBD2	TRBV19	CASTELAGNTGELFF	TGTGCCAGTACCGAACTAGCGGGGAACACCGGGGAGCTGTTTTTT
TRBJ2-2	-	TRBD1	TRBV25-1	CASSHTTGGNTGELFF	TGTGCCAGCAGCCACACTACAGGGGGGAACACCGGGGAGCTGTTTTTT
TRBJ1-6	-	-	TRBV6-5	CASSYSIDGQSSYNSPLHF	TGTGCCAGCAGTTACTCGATCGACGGACAAAGCTCCTATAATTCACCCCTCCACTTT
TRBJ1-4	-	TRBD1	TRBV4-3	CASSQDIQGAFNEKLFF	TGCGCCAGCAGCCAAGATATACAGGGGGCCTTTAATGAAAAACTGTTTTTT
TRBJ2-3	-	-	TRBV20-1	CSARRGTSTDTQYF	TGCAGTGCCCGGAGGGGGACAAGCACAGATACGCAGTATTTT
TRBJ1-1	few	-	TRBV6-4	CASSTQENTEAFF	TGTGCCAGCTCAACACAGGAGAACACTGAAGCTTTCTTT
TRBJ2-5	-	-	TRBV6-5	CASSYGEEGPVAQYF	TGTGCCAGCAGTTATGGAGAGGAGGGTCCAGTGGCCCAGTACTTC
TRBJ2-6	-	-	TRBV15	CATSRGLAGANVLTF	TGTGCCACCAGCAGAGGGTTGGCTGGGGCCAACGTCCTGACTTTC
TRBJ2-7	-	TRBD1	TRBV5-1	CASSHERGRSYEQYF	TGCGCCAGCAGTCACGAGAGGGGGCGCTCCTACGAGCAGTACTTC
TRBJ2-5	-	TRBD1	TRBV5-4	CASSPGQGAKETQYF	TGTGCCAGCAGCCCGGGACAGGGGGCGAAGGAGACCCAGTACTTC
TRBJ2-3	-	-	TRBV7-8	CASSSKRVRADTQYF	TGTGCCAGCAGCTCTAAGCGGGTGAGGGCAGATACGCAGTATTTT
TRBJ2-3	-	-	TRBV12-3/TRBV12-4	CASTGVTITDTQYF	TGTGCCAGCACAGGGGTCACTATCACAGATACGCAGTATTTT
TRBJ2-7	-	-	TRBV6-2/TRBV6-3	CASHEGAFLREQYF	TGTGCCAGTCATGAAGGGGCCTTCCTGCGCGAGCAGTACTTC
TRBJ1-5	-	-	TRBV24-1	CATSEGGRGGVQPQHF	TGTGCCACCAGTGAGGGAGGCAGGGGCGGTGTTCAGCCCCAGCATTTT
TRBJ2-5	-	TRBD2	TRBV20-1	CSAPAGTSGVQETQYF	TGCAGTGCCCCCGCCGGGACTAGCGGGGTCCAAGAGACCCAGTACTTC
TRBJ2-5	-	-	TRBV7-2	CASSSLGTRQETQYF	TGTGCCAGCAGCTCCCTCGGGACAAGACAAGAGACCCAGTACTTC
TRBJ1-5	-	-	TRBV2	CASRTVKNQPQHF	TGTGCCAGCCGGACGGTAAAGAATCAGCCCCAGCATTTT
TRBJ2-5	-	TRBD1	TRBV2	CASKGDREETQYF	TGTGCCAGCAAAGGGGACAGGGAAGAGACCCAGTACTTC
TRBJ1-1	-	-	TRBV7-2	CASSLDQNTEAFF	TGTGCCAGCAGCCTGGACCAGAACACTGAAGCTTTCTTT
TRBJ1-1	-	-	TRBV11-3	CASSTPGGGRSTEAFF	TGTGCCAGCAGTACACCCGGGGGGGGGAGGTCCACTGAAGCTTTCTTT